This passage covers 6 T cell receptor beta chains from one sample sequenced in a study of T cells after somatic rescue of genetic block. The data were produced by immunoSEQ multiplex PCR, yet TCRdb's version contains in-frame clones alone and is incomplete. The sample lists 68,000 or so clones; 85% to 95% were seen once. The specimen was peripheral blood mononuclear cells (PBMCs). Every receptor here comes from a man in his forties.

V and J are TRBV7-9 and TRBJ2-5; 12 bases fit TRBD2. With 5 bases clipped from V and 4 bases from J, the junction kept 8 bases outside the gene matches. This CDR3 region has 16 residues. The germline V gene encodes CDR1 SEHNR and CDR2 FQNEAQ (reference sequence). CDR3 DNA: TGTGCCAGCAGCCCCTTGACTAGCGGGGGCGCAGAGACCCAGTACTTC. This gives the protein CASSPLTSGGAETQYF.

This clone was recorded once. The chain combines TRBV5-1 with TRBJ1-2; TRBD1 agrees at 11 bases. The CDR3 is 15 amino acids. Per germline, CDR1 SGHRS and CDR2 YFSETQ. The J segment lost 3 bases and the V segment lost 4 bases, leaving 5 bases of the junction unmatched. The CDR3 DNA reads TGCGCCAGCAGCAGTGGACAGGGGGCGCACTATGGCTACACCTTC. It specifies CASSSGQGAHYGYTF.

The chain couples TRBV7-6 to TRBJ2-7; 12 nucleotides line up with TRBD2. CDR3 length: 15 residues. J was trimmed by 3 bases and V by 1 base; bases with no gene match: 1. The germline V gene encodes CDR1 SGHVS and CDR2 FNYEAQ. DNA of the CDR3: TGTGCCAGCAGCTTAGTGGGACTAGCGGGCTACGAGCAGTACTTC. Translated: CASSLVGLAGYEQYF.

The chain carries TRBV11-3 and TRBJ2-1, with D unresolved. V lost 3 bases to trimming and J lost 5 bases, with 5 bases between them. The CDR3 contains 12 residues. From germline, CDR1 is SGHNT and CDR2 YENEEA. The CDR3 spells CASSFSNNEQFF. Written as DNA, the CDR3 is TGTGCCAGCAGCTTCTCTAACAATGAGCAGTTCTTC.

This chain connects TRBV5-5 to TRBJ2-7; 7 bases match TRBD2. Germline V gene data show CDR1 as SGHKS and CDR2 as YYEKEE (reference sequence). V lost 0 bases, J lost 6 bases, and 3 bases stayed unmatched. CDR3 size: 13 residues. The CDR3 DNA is TGTGCCAGCAGCTTGGCGGGAGGAGTCGAGCAGTACTTC. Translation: CASSLAGGVEQYF.

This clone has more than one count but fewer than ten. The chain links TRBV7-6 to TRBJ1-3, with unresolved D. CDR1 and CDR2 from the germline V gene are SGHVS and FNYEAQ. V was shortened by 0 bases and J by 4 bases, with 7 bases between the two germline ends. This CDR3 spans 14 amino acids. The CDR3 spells CASSLASGGNTIYF. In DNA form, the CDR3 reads TGTGCCAGCAGCTTAGCCAGCGGCGGAAACACCATATATTTT.